The entry below gives a single T cell receptor beta chain sequence along with its context. Antigen unknown. The template for TCR beta VDJ and CDR3 sequence profiling was genomic DNA. In TCRdb, the reads were re-called with MiXCR into one record per CDR3 protein. The sample carries about 190,000 distinct CDR3 sequences, roughly half recorded once. The sample originates from a study of CD8+CD57+ T cells in acquired aplastic anemia. Overall study findings and caveats: Between patients and controls, some 31 CD8+ CDR3 sequences were found in common.

This CDR3 is 17 amino acids long. Germline lookup yields CDR1 LGHNA and CDR2 YSLEER. V was shortened by 0 bases and J by 5 bases, with 19 bases between the two germline ends. Sequencing involved patients with CD8+CD57+ cell expansion previously shown by flow cytometry. The patients, all of them, had severe acquired aplastic anemia. Material for sequencing was sorted CD4+, CD8+, or CD8+CD57+ T cells (not recorded which) from PBMCs. This chain joins TRBV4-3 and TRBJ1-2; D ambiguous. The TCR was taken from a human donor with aplastic anemia. The CDR3 nucleotides read TGCGCCAGCAGCCAAGATCTTAATACAGCCAGGATTTATGGCTACACCTTC. It codes for CASSQDLNTARIYGYTF.